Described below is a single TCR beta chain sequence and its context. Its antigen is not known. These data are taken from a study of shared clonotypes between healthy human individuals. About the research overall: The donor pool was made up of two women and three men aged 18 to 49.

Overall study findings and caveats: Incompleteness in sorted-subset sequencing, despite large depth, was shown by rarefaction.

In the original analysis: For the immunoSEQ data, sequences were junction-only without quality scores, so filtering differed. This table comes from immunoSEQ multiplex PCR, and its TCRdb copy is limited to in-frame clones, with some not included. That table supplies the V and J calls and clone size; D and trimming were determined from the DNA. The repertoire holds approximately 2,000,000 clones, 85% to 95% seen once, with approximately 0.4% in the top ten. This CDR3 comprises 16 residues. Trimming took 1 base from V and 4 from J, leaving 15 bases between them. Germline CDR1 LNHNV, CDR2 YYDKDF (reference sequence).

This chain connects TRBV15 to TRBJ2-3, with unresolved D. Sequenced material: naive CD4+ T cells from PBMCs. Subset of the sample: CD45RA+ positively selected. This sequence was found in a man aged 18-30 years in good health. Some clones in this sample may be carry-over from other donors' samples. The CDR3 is CATSRAVAASADTQYF. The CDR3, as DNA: TGTGCCACCAGCAGAGCGGTGGCAGCCTCAGCAGATACGCAGTATTTT.